Listed below are T cell receptor beta chains from one sample, sequenced in a study of cytomegalovirus exposure and HLA in healthy donors. Using immunoSEQ multiplex PCR, the repertoire was profiled, and TCRdb retains in-frame clones only, with some absent. The sample consists of 200,000 to 250,000 clones, about 72% of them appearing once. The sequenced sample was PBMCs. These receptors all stem from a male donor in good health and CMV-seronegative. The CDR3 runs from the conserved cysteine through the conserved F or W. D genes are given only for firm matches. Clone size appears in some rows only: once, few, many, or a class for an expanded clone.

D gene	J gene	V gene	clone size	CDR3 DNA	CDR3 protein
TRBD2	TRBJ2-1	TRBV29-1	-	TGCAGCGCTTACACTAGCGGGAACAATGGGCAGTTCTTC	CSAYTSGNNGQFF
-	TRBJ1-1	TRBV19	-	TGTGCCAGTAGTATAGATGGAGGGACCCACCCTTCTCCCCCTGAAGCTTTCTTT	CASSIDGGTHPSPPEAFF
-	TRBJ1-5	TRBV7-6	-	TGTGCCAGCAGCTTAGAGGCCCAGGGGAATCAGCCCCAGCATTTT	CASSLEAQGNQPQHF
-	TRBJ1-4	TRBV5-1	-	TGCGCCAGCGGAGACGGACAAGCTAATGAAAAACTGTTTTTT	CASGDGQANEKLFF
-	TRBJ2-2	TRBV19	-	TGTGCCAGTAGTATAGGGACAGCCACCGGGGAGCTGTTTTTT	CASSIGTATGELFF
-	TRBJ1-1	TRBV6-5	few	TGTGCCAGCAGTAACACACTGAACACTGAAGCTTTCTTT	CASSNTLNTEAFF
-	TRBJ1-5	TRBV9	-	TGTGCCAGCAGCGTAGCTGAGACACCGGATAGCAATCAGCCCCAGCATTTT	CASSVAETPDSNQPQHF
TRBD1	TRBJ2-3	TRBV7-8	-	TGTGCCAGCAGCTTGGGACAGTTTAGCACAGATACGCAGTATTTT	CASSLGQFSTDTQYF
TRBD1	TRBJ1-4	TRBV28	-	TGTGCCAGCACCCGCGCAGGACAGGGGGGTGAAAAACTGTTTTTT	CASTRAGQGGEKLFF
-	TRBJ2-7	TRBV4-1	-	TGCGCCAGCAGCCAGGACTCCGGAGTCTACGAGCAGTACTTC	CASSQDSGVYEQYF
TRBD2	TRBJ2-7	TRBV7-2	-	TGTGCCAGCAGCTTGGGTGCAGCTAGCGGGGCCTACGAGCAGTACTTC	CASSLGAASGAYEQYF
TRBD2	TRBJ2-2	TRBV5-4	-	TGTGCCAGCAGCTCGGGGATTGTAGCGGGCCGAACCGGGGAGCTGTTTTTT	CASSSGIVAGRTGELFF
TRBD1	TRBJ2-3	TRBV7-6	-	TGTGCCAGCAGCTTACCCCTGGGGACAGGTGAGGCCGAGGATACGCAGTATTTT	CASSLPLGTGEAEDTQYF
-	TRBJ2-7	TRBV5-1	-	TGCGCCAGCAGCTTGGCCCTGGACACCTACTACGAGCAGTACTTC	CASSLALDTYYEQYF
-	TRBJ1-2	TRBV29-1	-	TGCAGCGTTGAAGATCTTCCGGGGTTTAACTATGGCTACACCTTC	CSVEDLPGFNYGYTF
-	TRBJ2-2	TRBV19	-	TGTGCCAGTAGTCTCCAGGGGGGACTTGATACCGGGGAGCTGTTTTTT	CASSLQGGLDTGELFF
TRBD2	TRBJ2-7	TRBV7-3	-	TGTGCCAGCAGCGTCCTAGCGGGCTACGAGCAGTACTTC	CASSVLAGYEQYF
TRBD1	TRBJ2-1	TRBV27	once	TGTGCCAGCAGTTTCCTCCCATCAGGGGGCTGGAATGAGCAGTTCTTC	CASSFLPSGGWNEQFF
TRBD1	TRBJ2-3	TRBV7-9	few	TGTTCCAGCAGCTGGCGACAGGGGGGTAGAACAGATACGCAGTATTTT	CSSSWRQGGRTDTQYF
-	TRBJ1-4	TRBV19	-	TGTGCCAGTAAGGCGGCAAAACTGTTTTTT	CASKAAKLFF